These 18 T cell receptor beta chains share one sample of origin, sequenced in a study of T cell changes during pregnancy in multiple sclerosis. TCRdb's copy holds only in-frame clones and misses some; the assay was immunoSEQ multiplex PCR. Here the sample spans about 68,000 clones, 92% being singletons. The input for sequencing was peripheral blood, taken in the second trimester of pregnancy. These receptors were obtained from a female donor in good health, enrolled as a control in a pregnancy study.

The rearrangement uses TRBV11-1 and TRBJ2-5; 12 nucleotides align to TRBD2. Trimming removed 1 base from V and 5 bases from J; junction bases left unmatched: 2. Germline V gene data show CDR1 as SGHAT and CDR2 as FQDESV (reference sequence). The length of the CDR3 is 15 residues. The CDR3 is CASSLVGTSGETQYF. In DNA, the CDR3 is TGTGCCAGCAGCTTAGTGGGGACTAGCGGGGAGACCCAGTACTTC.

This chain links TRBV11-3 with TRBJ2-3; 7 positions match TRBD1. The CDR3 runs to 14 residues. Germline CDR1 SGHNT, CDR2 YENEEA. J was trimmed by 3 bases and V by 6 bases; bases with no gene match: 6. The CDR3 bases are TGTGCCAGCAGTCGACAGGGAACGACAGATACGCAGTATTTT. Protein sequence: CASSRQGTTDTQYF.

This chain's CDR3 is CAGGDQGGPQHF. CDR3 bases: TGTGCCGGGGGGGACCAAGGGGGGCCCCAGCATTTT. The chain is built from TRBV6-5 and TRBJ1-5; possibly TRBD1 for D (6 bases). This CDR3 contains 12 residues. Trimming left V 11 bases short and J 9 bases short, with 17 bases between. Germline-derived CDR1 and CDR2 are MNHEY and SVGAGI.

V is TRBV5-6 and J is TRBJ2-7; D not resolved. Trimming took 1 base from V and 1 from J, leaving 9 bases between them. Germline V CDR1 and CDR2: SGHDT, YYEEEE. The CDR3 is 14 residues long. The CDR3 sequence is CASSLPSHSYEQYF. CDR3 bases: TGTGCCAGCAGCTTGCCGTCACATTCCTACGAGCAGTACTTC.

About this clone itself: Being one base from a much bigger clone, this may be a read error. V is TRBV28 and J is TRBJ1-4, with 7 bases lining up with TRBD1. Germline V CDR1 and CDR2: MDHEN, SYDVKM. The CDR3 totals 14 residues. CDR3 loop: CAGSLSQGGEKLFF. Written as DNA, the CDR3 is TGTGCCGGCAGTTTAAGCCAGGGGGGTGAAAAACTGTTTTTT.

The chain employs TRBV11-2 and TRBJ1-1; the D is unclear. Trimming cost V 1 base and J 6 bases, with 9 bases left between them. The germline V gene encodes CDR1 SGHAT and CDR2 FQNNGV. The CDR3 consists of 13 residues. CDR3: CASSLVVRAEAFF. The DNA for the CDR3 is TGTGCCAGCAGCTTAGTGGTGAGGGCTGAAGCTTTCTTT. The complete variable domain, with remaining parts taken from reference TRBV11-2 and TRBJ1-1, reads EAGVAQSPRYKIIEKRQSVAFWCNPISGHATLYWYQQILGQGPKLLIQFQNNGVVDDSQLPKDRFSAERLKGVDSTLKIQPAKLEDSAVYLCASSLVVRAEAFFGQGTRLTVV.

The J gene is TRBJ1-5, the V gene TRBV25-1; 8 positions match TRBD1. V shed 5 bases and J 5 bases; nucleotides not matched to a gene: 11. This CDR3 spans 16 amino acids. CDR1 is MGHDK, CDR2 SYGVNS, per germline. In DNA, the CDR3 is TGTGCCAGCAGTCCACTAGGACAGGGCCAAGATCAGCCCCAGCATTTT. It is translated as CASSPLGQGQDQPQHF.

This clone was counted between two and nine times. This sequence joins TRBV4-1 and TRBJ1-6; 7 bases align to TRBD1. The length of the CDR3 is 14 residues. Losses at the gene ends were 6 bases for V and 9 bases for J; bases not matched to a gene: 8. Germline V gene sequence: CDR1 MGHRA, CDR2 YSYEKL. CDR3 sequence: CASSPDRDRSPLHF. The CDR3, as DNA: TGCGCCAGCAGTCCAGACAGGGACCGTTCACCCCTCCACTTT.

The chain recombines TRBV6-4 with TRBJ2-3; 11 nucleotides match TRBD2. CDR1 is MRHNA, CDR2 SNTAGT, per germline. V trimming: 3 bases; J trimming: 0 bases; junction bases outside the gene matches: 2. The CDR3 runs to 16 residues. The CDR3 loop is CASSDSSGGSTDTQYF. DNA for the CDR3: TGTGCCAGCAGTGATTCTAGCGGGGGGAGCACAGATACGCAGTATTTT.

This chain uses TRBV18 with TRBJ1-4; D not certain. The germline V and J ends were trimmed by 3 bases and 4 bases, with 15 bases remaining between them. This CDR3 spans 16 amino acids. The germline gives CDR1 KGHSH, CDR2 LQKENI. CDR3 protein: CASSPVGIAGNEKLFF. DNA for the CDR3: TGTGCCAGCTCACCTGTGGGTATTGCGGGTAATGAAAAACTGTTTTTT.

This rearrangement joins TRBV18 to TRBJ2-1; the match to TRBD1 covers 10 bases. V shed 6 bases and J 4 bases; nucleotides not matched to a gene: 6. Looked up from germline, CDR1 is KGHSH and CDR2 is LQKENI. This CDR3 contains 15 residues. The CDR3: CASSIGQGGYNEQFF. CDR3 DNA sequence: TGTGCCAGCTCGATCGGACAGGGGGGATACAATGAGCAGTTCTTC.

The chain links TRBV30 to TRBJ2-7; 9 positions match TRBD2. Trimming removed 2 bases from V and 5 bases from J; junction bases left unmatched: 7. The CDR3 totals 14 residues. Germline V gives CDR1 GTSNPN, CDR2 SVGIG (reference sequence). The CDR3: CAWSFSSGTNEQYF. Here the CDR3 DNA reads TGTGCCTGGAGTTTTTCTAGCGGGACCAACGAGCAGTACTTC.

The chain couples TRBV7-9 to TRBJ1-2, with 8 bases that match TRBD1. The CDR3 is made up of 13 amino acids. J gave up 3 bases and V 11 bases, and 8 bases lay outside the gene matches. Germline CDR1 SEHNR, CDR2 FQNEAQ (reference sequence). The DNA of the CDR3 is TGTGCCGGCGCAGGGGGCTCGGACTATGGCTACACCTTC. Protein product: CAGAGGSDYGYTF.

The V call is TRBV25-1, the J call TRBJ2-1; 9 bases fit TRBD1. CDR3 size: 13 residues. With V trimmed by 4 bases and J by 7 bases, 2 bases remained unmatched. Looked up from germline, CDR1 is MGHDK and CDR2 is SYGVNS. The CDR3 reads CASSGTGVNEQFF. The CDR3 DNA reads TGTGCCAGCAGTGGGACAGGGGTAAATGAGCAGTTCTTC.

J is TRBJ1-5 and V is TRBV2; weak D call: TRBD1 (6 bases). Germline-derived CDR1 and CDR2 are SNHLY and FYNNEI. The CDR3 spans 18 residues. The CDR3 nucleotides are TGTGCAGTTACCCCCCTGGACAGCCGCCTTCCGAGCAATCAGCCCCAGCATTTT. Amino acid sequence: CAVTPLDSRLPSNQPQHF. Complete variable domain (other parts from reference TRBV2 and TRBJ1-5): EPEVTQTPSHQVTQMGQEVILRCVPISNHLYFYWYRQILGQKVEFLVSFYNNEISEKSEIFDDQFSVERPDGSNFTLKIRSTKLEDSAMYFCAVTPLDSRLPSNQPQHFGDGTRLSIL.

The chain uses TRBV2 and TRBJ2-7; 8 nucleotides align to TRBD2. In germline, CDR1 is SNHLY, CDR2 FYNNEI. Germline trimming cut 8 bases from V and 2 bases from J; bases unmatched to any gene: 2. The CDR3 spans 12 residues. This CDR3 is CASAGGTYEQYF. The CDR3 coding sequence is TGTGCCAGCGCGGGGGGCACCTACGAGCAGTACTTC.

The rearrangement uses TRBV6-5 and TRBJ2-7, with a tentative D call TRBD1 (6 bases). V was shortened by 2 bases and J by 0 bases, with 11 bases between the two germline ends. The CDR3 consists of 15 residues. The V gene's germline CDR1 is MNHEY and CDR2 SVGAGI. CDR3 DNA sequence: TGTGCCAGCAGTTACCGACAGGAGAACTCCTACGAGCAGTACTTC. Translating it yields CASSYRQENSYEQYF.

The chain joins TRBV4-1 to TRBJ1-2, with D tentatively TRBD1 (6 bases). Germline V lookup: CDR1 MGHRA, CDR2 YSYEKL. This CDR3 has 14 amino acids. V gave up 2 bases and J gave up 4 bases, with 11 bases separating them. CDR3 residues: CASSQRTAIYGYTF. In nucleotides, the CDR3 is TGCGCCAGCAGCCAACGGACAGCGATCTATGGCTACACCTTC.